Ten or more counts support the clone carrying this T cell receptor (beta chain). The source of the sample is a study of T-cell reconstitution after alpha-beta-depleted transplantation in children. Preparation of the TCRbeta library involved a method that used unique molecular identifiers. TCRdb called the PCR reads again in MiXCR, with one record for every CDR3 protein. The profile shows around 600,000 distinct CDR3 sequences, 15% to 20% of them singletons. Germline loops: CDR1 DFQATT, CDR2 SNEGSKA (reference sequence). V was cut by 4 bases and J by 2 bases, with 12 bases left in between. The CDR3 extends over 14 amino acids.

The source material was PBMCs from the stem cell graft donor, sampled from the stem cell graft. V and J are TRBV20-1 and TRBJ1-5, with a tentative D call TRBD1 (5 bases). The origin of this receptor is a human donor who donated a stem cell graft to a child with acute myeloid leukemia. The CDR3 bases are TGCAGTGCTAACCCCGGGGCAGGCAATCAGCCCCAGCATTTT. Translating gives CSANPGAGNQPQHF.